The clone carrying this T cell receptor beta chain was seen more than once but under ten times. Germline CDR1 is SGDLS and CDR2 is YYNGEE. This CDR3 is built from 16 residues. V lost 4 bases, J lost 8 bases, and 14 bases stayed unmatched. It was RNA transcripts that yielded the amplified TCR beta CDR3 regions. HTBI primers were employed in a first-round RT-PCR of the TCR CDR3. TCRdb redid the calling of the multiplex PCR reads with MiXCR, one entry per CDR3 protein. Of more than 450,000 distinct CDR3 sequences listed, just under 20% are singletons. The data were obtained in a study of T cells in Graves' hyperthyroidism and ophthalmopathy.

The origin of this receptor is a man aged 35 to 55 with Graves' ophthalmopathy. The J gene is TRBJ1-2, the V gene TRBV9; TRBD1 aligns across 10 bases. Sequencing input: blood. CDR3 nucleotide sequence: TGTGCCAGCAGCCCCGGGACAGGGGCCACTCGGGGAGGCTACACCTTC. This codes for CASSPGTGATRGGYTF.